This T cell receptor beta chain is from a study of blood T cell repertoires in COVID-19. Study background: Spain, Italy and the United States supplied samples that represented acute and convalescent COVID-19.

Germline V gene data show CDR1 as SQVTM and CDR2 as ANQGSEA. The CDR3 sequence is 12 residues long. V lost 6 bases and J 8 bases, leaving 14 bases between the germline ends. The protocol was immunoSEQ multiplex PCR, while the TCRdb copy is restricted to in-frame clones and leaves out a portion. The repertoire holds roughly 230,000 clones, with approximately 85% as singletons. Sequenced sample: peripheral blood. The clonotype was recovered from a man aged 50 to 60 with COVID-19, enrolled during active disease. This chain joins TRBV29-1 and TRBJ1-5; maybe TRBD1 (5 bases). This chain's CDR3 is CSVVTSGEPQHF. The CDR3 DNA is TGCAGCGTCGTGACCTCGGGGGAGCCCCAGCATTTT.